This T cell receptor beta chain was captured by sequencing in a study of blood T cells in healthy people across ages. In germline, CDR1 is KGHDR, CDR2 SFDVKD. There are 16 residues in the CDR3. Trimming removed 4 bases from V and 3 bases from J, with 15 bases in between. This clonotype was counted many times. Its cognate antigen is unknown. There were healthy Caucasian individuals from Russia, aged about 6 to 100, serving as donors. Total RNA, at least 5 micrograms per sample, came from PBMCs. Points from the study as a whole: Across samples, TCR beta diversity tracked strongly with naive T cell percentage.

Using a J-beta primer mix together with a sample-barcoded 5' primer, a second PCR was run for roughly 6 to 12 cycles. Tagging of each cDNA molecule was performed by a template-switch adaptor with 12 random nucleotides. TCRdb itself ran the 5' RACE reads through MiXCR, one entry per CDR3 protein. The repertoire holds over 600,000 distinct CDR3 sequences, with about 43% as singletons. Sequences were obtained from blood. V is TRBV24-1 and J is TRBJ1-5; no firm D call. The TCR sequence derives from a man older than 75 in good health. The CDR3 nucleotides are TGTGCCACCAGTGACGGTCTACGAGGGAACAATCAGCCCCAGCATTTT. Translating gives CATSDGLRGNNQPQHF.